One and the same sample provided the 30 T cell receptor beta chains below, sequenced in a study of PD-1 blockade in classical Hodgkin lymphoma. The assay was immunoSEQ multiplex PCR, and TCRdb's table has in-frame clones only and misses some. The sample holds about 94,000 clones; approximately 89% are singletons and the top ten take roughly a tenth. Relapse after autologous stem cell transplantation occurred in every patient, and brentuximab vedotin exposure varied. Material: peripheral blood mononuclear cells (PBMCs), obtained before the second cycle of nivolumab. The receptors were sampled from a human donor with classical Hodgkin lymphoma.

V is TRBV2 and J is TRBJ2-7; the D call may be TRBD1 or TRBD2 (6 bases each). The V end lost 7 bases, the J end lost 2 bases, and 12 bases lay between the germline ends. Germline loops: CDR1 SNHLY, CDR2 FYNNEI. CDR3 length equals 13 residues. For the CDR3, the DNA is TGTGCCAGCAAGGGGGGAGTTCCCTACGAGCAGTACTTC. It is translated as CASKGGVPYEQYF. Supplemented by reference TRBV2 and TRBJ2-7, the full variable domain reads EPEVTQTPSHQVTQMGQEVILRCVPISNHLYFYWYRQILGQKVEFLVSFYNNEISEKSEIFDDQFSVERPDGSNFTLKIRSTKLEDSAMYFCASKGGVPYEQYFGPGTRLTVT.

This clone was detected once. The chain couples TRBV2 to TRBJ2-7; possibly TRBD2 for D (5 bases). This CDR3 is built from 14 residues. Germline CDR1 reads SNHLY; CDR2 reads FYNNEI. V was cut by 7 bases and J by 0 bases, with 13 bases left in between. CDR3 residues: CASMFAGASYEQYF. As DNA, the CDR3 is TGTGCCAGCATGTTTGCGGGTGCCTCCTACGAGCAGTACTTC.

This clone came up a few times. This chain joins TRBV2 and TRBJ1-2, with D uncertain. V was pared by 0 bases and J by 0 bases, with 8 bases between. This CDR3 comprises 15 residues. Germline CDR1 reads SNHLY; CDR2 reads FYNNEI. The CDR3 loop reads CASSEAHIANYGYTF. CDR3 sequence (DNA): TGTGCCAGCAGTGAAGCCCACATAGCTAACTATGGCTACACCTTC.

The CDR3: CAISSGPNYGYTF. The CDR3 DNA reads as TGTGCCATCAGTTCGGGTCCAAACTATGGCTACACCTTC. The chain joins TRBV10-3 to TRBJ1-2; no firm D call. The CDR3 covers 13 residues. Trimming cost V 5 bases and J 2 bases, with 9 bases left between them. The germline gives CDR1 ENHRY, CDR2 SYGVKD.

Comments on this clone: The sample has other DNA sequences that encode this CDR3 too. The chain couples TRBV5-6 to TRBJ2-2; D possibly corresponds to TRBD2 (5 bases). Trimming left V 2 bases short and J 1 base short, with 6 bases between. The germline V gene encodes CDR1 SGHDT and CDR2 YYEEEE. The CDR3 runs to 14 residues. The DNA of the CDR3 is TGTGCCAGCAGCTTAGGGAGGAACACCGGGGAGCTGTTTTTT. This sequence encodes CASSLGRNTGELFF. The full variable domain, completed using reference TRBV5-6 and TRBJ2-2, is DAGVTQSPTHLIKTRGQQVTLRCSPKSGHDTVSWYQQALGQGPQFIFQYYEEEERQRGNFPDRFSGHQFPNYSSELNVNALLLGDSALYLCASSLGRNTGELFFGEGSRLTVL.

V is TRBV20-1 and J is TRBJ2-1; no clear D gene. V was trimmed by 3 bases and J by 6 bases, leaving 6 bases between them. The germline CDR1 and CDR2 sequences are DFQATT and SNEGSKA (reference sequence). The CDR3 spans 11 residues. The CDR3 loop reads CSASLPNEQFF. The CDR3 DNA reads as TGCAGTGCTAGTTTGCCCAATGAGCAGTTCTTC.

The chain is built from TRBV11-2 and TRBJ2-7; TRBD1 matches at 7 bases. Losses at the gene ends were 2 bases for V and 1 base for J; bases not matched to a gene: 5. The V gene's germline CDR1 is SGHAT and CDR2 FQNNGV. The CDR3 consists of 15 residues. The CDR3 loop reads CASSLLTGPSYEQYF. In nucleotides, the CDR3 is TGTGCCAGCAGCTTACTGACAGGGCCGTCCTACGAGCAGTACTTC.

The chain joins TRBV28 to TRBJ2-7; possible D gene TRBD1, 6 bases. The germline CDR1 and CDR2 sequences are MDHEN and SYDVKM. V dropped 5 bases and J dropped 5 bases, with 10 bases sitting between them. The CDR3 runs 12 residues. Here the CDR3 DNA reads TGTGCCAGCAGTGGGACAATCCACGAGCAGTACTTC. The encoded protein is CASSGTIHEQYF.

The chain uses TRBV6-5 and TRBJ1-3, with a weak D call TRBD1 (6 bases). The germline V gene has CDR1 MNHEY and CDR2 SVGAGI. The V end lost 0 bases, the J end lost 4 bases, and 13 bases lay between the germline ends. The CDR3 has 16 amino acids. This CDR3 is CASSYSPDRTGNTIYF. The CDR3 DNA sequence: TGTGCCAGCAGTTACTCGCCAGACAGGACGGGAAACACCATATATTTT.

The J gene is TRBJ2-5, the V gene TRBV5-1; 8 bases align to TRBD1. Trimming removed 4 bases from V and 4 bases from J; junction bases left unmatched: 9. CDR1 and CDR2 from the germline V gene are SGHRS and YFSETQ. The CDR3 is 15 residues long. For the CDR3, the DNA is TGCGCCAGCAGCGGAGCAGGGGGCAGGGGAGAGACCCAGTACTTC. Residues: CASSGAGGRGETQYF.

The J gene is TRBJ2-3, the V gene TRBV6-5; TRBD2 matches 13 bases. V gave up 4 bases and J gave up 5 bases; unmatched junction bases: 3. The germline V gene has CDR1 MNHEY and CDR2 SVGAGI. The CDR3 consists of 15 residues. The CDR3 sequence: CASSSTSGGKDTQYF. DNA for the CDR3: TGTGCCAGCAGTTCGACTAGCGGGGGGAAAGATACGCAGTATTTT.

This sequence joins TRBV10-3 and TRBJ2-7; D gene unclear. Germline-derived CDR1 and CDR2 are ENHRY and SYGVKD. V lost 3 bases, J lost 6 bases, and 21 bases lay in between. This CDR3 has 16 residues. CDR3 protein: CAISDMRFPTTFEQYF. The CDR3 region has the DNA TGTGCCATCAGTGATATGAGGTTCCCTACTACTTTCGAGCAGTACTTC.

V and J are TRBV11-2 and TRBJ2-3; no clear D gene. Germline CDR1 is SGHAT and CDR2 is FQNNGV. V was shortened by 5 bases and J by 6 bases, with 18 bases between the two germline ends. The CDR3 consists of 15 residues. In DNA form, the CDR3 reads TGTGCCAGCAGCCCTACCCCATTGCCCGGCGATACGCAGTATTTT. Its protein product is CASSPTPLPGDTQYF.

The chain is built from TRBV7-8 and TRBJ2-7; TRBD1 or TRBD2 may be the D gene (5 bases each). Trimming took off 5 bases at V and 6 bases at J, with 14 bases between the two ends. The CDR3 consists of 13 residues. Looked up from germline, CDR1 is SGHVS and CDR2 is FQNEAQ. CDR3: CASSSGTLAEQYF. CDR3 sequence (DNA): TGTGCCAGCAGCAGTGGGACCCTGGCCGAGCAGTACTTC.

V and J are TRBV6-5 and TRBJ1-2; possible D gene TRBD1, 6 bases. Trimming removed 2 bases from V and 7 bases from J, with 17 bases in between. This CDR3 comprises 15 residues. Germline CDR1 is MNHEY and CDR2 is SVGAGI. In DNA form, the CDR3 reads TGTGCCAGCAGTTACGGTCATGGGGGCGAATCTGGCTACACCTTC. Protein: CASSYGHGGESGYTF.

The chain employs TRBV4-1 and TRBJ1-4, with TRBD1 identical over 8 bases. Per germline, CDR1 MGHRA and CDR2 YSYEKL. The CDR3 runs to 18 residues. J was trimmed by 5 bases and V by 0 bases; bases with no gene match: 11. The CDR3 coding sequence is TGCGCCAGCAGCCAAGATCCCCTGCCTGGGACAGGCAATGAAAAACTGTTTTTT. This translates into CASSQDPLPGTGNEKLFF.

This clone was counted a single time. As DNA, the CDR3 is TGCGCCAGCAAAGCCGGGACAGGGGGCTACGAGCAGTACTTC. It encodes CASKAGTGGYEQYF. The J gene is TRBJ2-7, the V gene TRBV10-2; 11 nucleotides match TRBD1. The CDR3 runs 14 residues. V lost 7 bases to trimming and J lost 3 bases; unmatched junction nucleotides: 5. Per the germline V gene, CDR1 is WSHSY and CDR2 is SAAADI.

The gene calls are TRBV5-1 and TRBJ2-1, with TRBD1 matching 8 bases. This CDR3 region has 16 residues. The germline V gene encodes CDR1 SGHRS and CDR2 YFSETQ. The trim removed 4 bases at V and 7 bases at J, leaving 13 bases unmatched. The CDR3 sequence is CASSTPGTGSPNEQFF. CDR3 coding DNA: TGCGCCAGCAGCACTCCCGGGACAGGCTCACCAAATGAGCAGTTCTTC.

The genes are TRBV30 and TRBJ2-1; either TRBD1 or TRBD2 may fit D (5 bases each). The CDR3 loop spans 14 amino acids. The germline V and J ends were trimmed by 1 base and 9 bases, with 16 bases remaining between them. Per the germline V gene, CDR1 is GTSNPN and CDR2 is SVGIG (reference sequence). The chain's CDR3 is CAWSGDRSSSEQFF. CDR3 DNA: TGTGCCTGGAGTGGGGACCGTTCATCCAGTGAGCAGTTCTTC.

This chain uses TRBV5-1 with TRBJ2-1, with 13 bases identical to TRBD2. Per the germline V gene, CDR1 is SGHRS and CDR2 is YFSETQ. The length of the CDR3 is 18 residues. V lost 6 bases and J lost 3; bases outside the gene matches: 12. CDR3 in amino acids: CASTQTSGGPIFYNEQFF. Here the CDR3 DNA reads TGCGCCAGCACCCAGACTAGCGGGGGGCCCATCTTCTACAATGAGCAGTTCTTC. Drawing the rest from reference TRBV5-1 and TRBJ2-1, the complete variable domain is KAGVTQTPRYLIKTRGQQVTLSCSPISGHRSVSWYQQTPGQGLQFLFEYFSETQRNKGNFPGRFSGRQFSNSRSEMNVSTLELGDSALYLCASTQTSGGPIFYNEQFFGPGTRLTVL.

This clone was recorded only once. The gene calls are TRBV5-8 and TRBJ1-2, with D maybe TRBD1 (6 bases). The CDR3 is 18 residues long. V was pared by 4 bases and J by 7 bases, with 29 bases between. Germline-derived CDR1 and CDR2 are SGHTS and YDEGEE. The CDR3 protein is CASSKKTGEYNFPFGYTF. CDR3 DNA: TGTGCCAGCAGCAAAAAGACAGGAGAGTACAACTTTCCCTTTGGCTACACCTTC.

This chain joins TRBV7-3 and TRBJ2-7; no firm D call. V was clipped by 5 bases and J by 3 bases, with 17 bases between them. Looked up from germline, CDR1 is SGHTA and CDR2 is FQGTGA. The CDR3 contains 15 residues. The CDR3 region has the DNA TGTGCCAGCAGCCAAGGTGTCGTACAGAGCTACGAGCAGTACTTC. Amino acid sequence: CASSQGVVQSYEQYF.

This sequence joins TRBV7-3 and TRBJ1-1; D is undetermined. V was clipped by 6 bases and J by 1 base, with 9 bases between them. The CDR3 totals 13 residues. Germline lookup yields CDR1 SGHTA and CDR2 FQGTGA. In DNA form, the CDR3 reads TGTGCCAGCAGGAGGCAGGAGAACACTGAAGCTTTCTTT. This gives the protein CASRRQENTEAFF.

The chain has TRBV28 and TRBJ1-5; 9 positions match TRBD1. The CDR3 loop spans 15 amino acids. Germline V gives CDR1 MDHEN, CDR2 SYDVKM. Trimming cost V 7 bases and J 6 bases; bases outside gene matches: 10. The CDR3 here is CASITRGQGGQPQHF. The CDR3 DNA sequence: TGTGCCAGCATTACTAGGGGACAGGGTGGTCAGCCCCAGCATTTT.

The gene calls are TRBV15 and TRBJ2-7; D perhaps matches TRBD2 (6 bases). This CDR3 region has 13 residues. V lost 5 bases and J 7 bases, leaving 15 bases between the germline ends. The germline CDR1 and CDR2 sequences are LNHNV and YYDKDF (reference sequence). CDR3 protein: CATSREKIGEQYF. CDR3 DNA: TGTGCCACCAGCCGGGAGAAAATAGGGGAGCAGTACTTC.

The chain links TRBV27 to TRBJ2-4; 9 bases align to TRBD1. Germline-derived CDR1 and CDR2 are MNHEY and SMNVEV (reference sequence). This CDR3 contains 16 residues. After removal of 5 bases from V and 6 bases from J, the junction contained 11 bases not matched to a gene. CDR3 sequence (DNA): TGTGCCAGCAGTATCACAGGGGGCGAGGGTGGAAACATTCAGTACTTC. This sequence encodes CASSITGGEGGNIQYF.

This clone was counted a single time. This chain joins TRBV15 and TRBJ2-3, with 7 bases aligning to TRBD2. The CDR3 is made up of 13 amino acids. Germline loops: CDR1 LNHNV, CDR2 YYDKDF (reference sequence). V trimming: 2 bases; J trimming: 11 bases; junction bases outside the gene matches: 7. CDR3 protein: CATSRTSEIRQYF. The CDR3, as DNA: TGTGCCACCAGCAGAACTAGCGAGATAAGGCAGTATTTT.

V is TRBV21-1 and J is TRBJ2-3; TRBD1 is the table's D call and was not checked against the DNA. TRBV21-1 is a known pseudogene. The CDR3 has 15 amino acids. CDR3 in amino acids: CASSYPKNPADTQYF. CDR3 DNA: TGTGCCAGCAGCTACCCAAAGAATCCAGCAGATACGCAGTATTTT.

The chain is built from TRBV29-1 and TRBJ2-1; D unclear. Trimming removed 7 bases at V and 0 bases at J, with 16 bases between. Germline assignment: CDR1 SQVTM and CDR2 ANQGSEA. The CDR3 runs 15 residues. The chain's CDR3 is CSADPRASSYNEQFF. CDR3 nucleotides: TGCAGCGCTGACCCACGCGCGTCCTCCTACAATGAGCAGTTCTTC.

Written as DNA, the CDR3 is TGCGCCAGCAGCCCACTTGGACTAGCGGGAGGGTACAATGAGCAGTTCTTC. Amino acids: CASSPLGLAGGYNEQFF. The chain joins TRBV4-1 to TRBJ2-1; 15 bases agree with TRBD2. Germline V gives CDR1 MGHRA, CDR2 YSYEKL. V shed 4 bases, J shed 4 bases, and the junction held 5 bases outside the gene matches. The CDR3 totals 17 residues.